The present T cell receptor (beta chain) was sequenced within a study of blood T cell repertoires in COVID-19. Overall study: Sites in the United States, Italy and Spain provided acute and convalescent COVID-19 samples. From T cells, B-cell-depleted T cells, or PBMCs came the material, which was cDNA or gDNA.

The sample holds one count of this clone. In the original analysis: For nucleated cells, counts were estimated from reference gene primer amplification. Produced via immunoSEQ multiplex PCR; TCRdb's table is partial and in-frame only. V, J and clone size derive from that table, while D and trimming were established from the DNA sequence. The top ten clones hold more than 2% of a sample with about 400,000 clones, around 90% of them seen once. There are 14 residues in the CDR3. CDR1 and CDR2 from the germline V gene are SGHAT and FQNNGV. Trimming stripped 0 bases from V and 4 bases from J, with 10 bases between.

The rearrangement links TRBV11-2 to TRBJ2-7; tentative D call: TRBD2 (5 bases). The TCR was taken from a woman aged 40 to 55 with acute COVID-19. Sequenced sample: PBMCs or T cells enriched from blood (not recorded which). The CDR3 DNA sequence: TGTGCCAGCAGCTTAGATGGGAGATTATACGAGCAGTACTTC. This encodes CASSLDGRLYEQYF.